This T cell receptor (beta chain) was documented in a study of blood T cell repertoires in COVID-19. The wider study: T cells, B-cell-depleted T cells, or PBMCs supplied cDNA or gDNA.

Original processing methods: The authors estimated nucleated cell counts from reference gene primer amplification. Data came from immunoSEQ multiplex PCR; TCRdb stores just in-frame clones and leaves some out. V, J and clone size were drawn from that table, and D and trimming were deduced from the DNA. The sample lists approximately 330,000 clones; about 91% were seen once. Enrollment of patients from Seattle took place during active infection, with longitudinal follow-up. The receptor was derived from a man aged 25 to 40 with COVID-19, enrolled during active disease. Sequenced: peripheral blood.

The CDR3 DNA reads TGCAGCGTTGGTAGCGGGGGGAGCACAGATACGCAGTATTTT. The encoded protein is CSVGSGGSTDTQYF. This chain connects TRBV29-1 to TRBJ2-3, with 10 bases identical to TRBD2. Germline loops: CDR1 SQVTM, CDR2 ANQGSEA. V lost 4 bases and J lost 0; bases outside the gene matches: 1. This CDR3 comprises 14 residues.